This T cell receptor (beta chain) is from a study of a mutant IDH1 vaccine in newly diagnosed glioma. On the study more broadly: Treated patients had a mean age of 40.4 years and a sex split that was around 60% male and 37.5% female.

General study points: The occurrence of vaccine-induced immune responses was seen in approximately 92% of patients. Apparently unrelated to pseudoprogression were changes in the top peripheral T cell clonotypes.

Measured with immunoSEQ multiplex PCR; TCRdb has only the in-frame clones, and not every one. The table shows some 55,000 clones, with 75% to 90% occurring only once. Specified time point: week 5, during vaccination. Mutant IDH1 20-mer peptide, at 300 ug, made up each vaccine dose, with topical imiquimod. The donors had new WHO grade 3 or 4 astrocytomas; these were IDH1-mutant and ATRX-lost. Trimming cost V 3 bases and J 4 bases; bases outside gene matches: 13. Looked up from germline, CDR1 is SGDLS and CDR2 is YYNGEE. The CDR3 totals 18 residues. Details on this clone: The target antigen is unknown.

The sequencing used PBMCs, collected from a glioma patient whose treatment included an IDH1 peptide vaccine. The clonotype originates from a woman aged 40 to 55 with glioma. V and J are TRBV9 and TRBJ2-2, with TRBD1 matching 9 bases. As DNA, the CDR3 is TGTGCCAGCAGCGGGGGACAGGGAAAAGGGAGGAGCACCGGGGAGCTGTTTTTT. It translates to CASSGGQGKGRSTGELFF.